These T cell receptor beta chains were read from a single sample in a study of blood T cells in healthy people across ages. TCRdb reprocessed the 5' RACE reads with MiXCR, giving one entry per CDR3 protein. Seen here are roughly 900,000 distinct CDR3 sequences, 40% to 60% observed once, and the top ten hold around an eighth. The sequenced sample was blood. The source of these receptors is a man between 25 and 39 years old in good health. Each CDR3 is given with its conserved first and last residue. The D gene is left open where the match is weak. The size field is filled for only some rows; it gives once, few, many or a size class.

D gene	J gene	V gene	clone size	CDR3 DNA	CDR3 protein
-	TRBJ2-1	TRBV7-2	once	TGTGCCAGCAGCTTAGTGGCTAGTCAGCATGAGCAGTTCTTC	CASSLVASQHEQFF
-	TRBJ1-2	TRBV20-1	-	TGCAGTGCTTCGGTCCAAGCCAGGGATGGCTACACCTTC	CSASVQARDGYTF
-	TRBJ2-5	TRBV7-9	-	TGTGCCAGCAGCTTTTCGACCGGGGGCTTGCAAGAGACCCAGTACTTC	CASSFSTGGLQETQYF
-	TRBJ1-5	TRBV10-3	-	TGTGCCATCAGTGATGAAGGGACCAATCAGCCCCAGCATTTT	CAISDEGTNQPQHF
-	TRBJ1-1	TRBV5-6	-	TGTGCCAGCAGCCTGCGGGGAAGATTGAACACTGAAGCTTTCTTT	CASSLRGRLNTEAFF
-	TRBJ2-3	TRBV20-1	-	TGCAGTGCCCCGGGGTCCGGGGCCCCTAGCACAGATACGCAGTATTTT	CSAPGSGAPSTDTQYF
-	TRBJ2-5	TRBV20-1	few	TGCAGTGGGGCACAAGAGACCCAGTACTTC	CSGAQETQYF
TRBD2	TRBJ2-5	TRBV7-8	-	TGTGCCAGCAGCTTAGGACTAGCGGGGGTCCAGTACTTC	CASSLGLAGVQYF
-	TRBJ2-7	TRBV28	-	TGTGCCAGCAGTTCCAGGTGGGAGCAGTACTTC	CASSSRWEQYF
-	TRBJ2-6	TRBV29-1	-	TGCAGCGTTGACGCAGGGGCTGGGGCCAACGTCCTGACTTTC	CSVDAGAGANVLTF
TRBD1	TRBJ1-5	TRBV20-1	-	TGCAGTGCTATATCCGGGACAGGGGATCAGCCCCAGCATTTT	CSAISGTGDQPQHF
-	TRBJ2-7	TRBV28	many	TGTGCCAGCAGTAGGGGGGGGCCGGGCGAGCAGTACTTC	CASSRGGPGEQYF
-	TRBJ1-2	TRBV20-1	-	TGCAGTGCTCAGGGAGAATATGGCTACACCTTC	CSAQGEYGYTF
TRBD1	TRBJ1-1	TRBV4-1	-	TGCGCCAGCAGCCAAGTACCAGGGACAGACACTGAAGCTTTCTTT	CASSQVPGTDTEAFF
-	TRBJ1-6	TRBV20-1	-	TGCAGTGCAGTAGTAAACTTGGGTAATTCACCCCTCCACTTT	CSAVVNLGNSPLHF
-	TRBJ1-2	TRBV20-1	few	TGCAGTGCTAGCCGAGACAGGAATAACTATGGCTACACCTTC	CSASRDRNNYGYTF
-	TRBJ2-1	TRBV7-2	few	TGTGCCAGCAGTTTGGGTTGGGAGGGGGGCTCCTACAATGAGCAGTTCTTC	CASSLGWEGGSYNEQFF
-	TRBJ1-5	TRBV7-2	-	TGTGCCAGCAGCTTGGGGGACCGAGGGGTCGTAAGTCAGCCCCAGCATTTT	CASSLGDRGVVSQPQHF
-	TRBJ2-7	TRBV12-3/TRBV12-4	-	TGTGCCAGCAGTTTAGAACAGGTCTCCTACGAGCAGTACTTC	CASSLEQVSYEQYF
TRBD2	TRBJ2-3	TRBV11-3	-	TGTGCCAGCAGCTTAGGGCTGACTAGCGGGGGGAGTGGAGATACGCAGTATTTT	CASSLGLTSGGSGDTQYF
TRBD2	TRBJ2-7	TRBV28	-	TGTGCCAGCAGTTTGAAGACTAGCTGGGGCTACGAGCAGTACTTC	CASSLKTSWGYEQYF
TRBD1	TRBJ2-1	TRBV20-1	many	TGCAGTGCTGCCCCCCCACCGGGACAGGTGAATGAGCAGTTCTTC	CSAAPPPGQVNEQFF
TRBD1	TRBJ1-2	TRBV30	-	TGTGCCTGGACAGGGGGAAGGAATGGCTACACCTTC	CAWTGGRNGYTF
-	TRBJ1-4	TRBV7-2	few	TGTGCCAGCAGTAATAGTGCGCAGGCTAATGAAAAACTGTTTTTT	CASSNSAQANEKLFF